One sample yielded the 14 T cell receptor beta chains listed below, sequenced in a study of OX40 agonist ivuxolimab in advanced cancers. Only in-frame clones appear in the TCRdb table, and some are missing; sequencing was by immunoSEQ multiplex PCR. The repertoire consists of tens of thousands of clones, with approximately 81% occurring once and the leading ten covering roughly 0.74%. The sample consisted of CD4+ or CD8+ T cells sorted from blood, taken in a trial of the OX40 agonist ivuxolimab. These receptors all stem from an adult with an advanced solid tumor such as melanoma, head and neck, liver or kidney cancer.

The chain is built from TRBV5-1 and TRBJ1-3, with 10 bases fitting TRBD1. This CDR3 comprises 16 residues. J was trimmed by 2 bases and V by 0 bases; bases with no gene match: 2. Germline CDR1 is SGHRS and CDR2 is YFSETQ. The CDR3 coding sequence is TGCGCCAGCAGCTTGGCCGGGACAGGGGCTGGAAACACCATATATTTT. Amino acids: CASSLAGTGAGNTIYF.

The chain uses TRBV5-1 and TRBJ1-4; D might be TRBD1 (6 bases). CDR3 length: 15 amino acids. The germline V gene encodes CDR1 SGHRS and CDR2 YFSETQ. The ends were cut back, 6 bases at V and 7 bases at J, with 19 bases in the middle. CDR3 in DNA: TGCGCCAGCACGCCCGGGGGGGCAGTCGGTGAAAAACTGTTTTTT. Translated, it gives CASTPGGAVGEKLFF.

This clone was observed a single time. This chain links TRBV25-1 with TRBJ1-4, with D unresolved. Germline CDR1 and CDR2: MGHDK and SYGVNS. The germline V and J ends were trimmed by 3 bases and 8 bases, with 10 bases remaining between them. CDR3 length: 13 residues. The CDR3 reads CASSDPDFEKLFF. For the CDR3, the DNA is TGTGCCAGCAGTGACCCCGATTTCGAAAAACTGTTTTTT.

V gene TRBV5-1 combines with J gene TRBJ2-3, with a possible D match to TRBD1 (6 bases). V was clipped by 5 bases and J by 1 base, with 11 bases between them. The CDR3 spans 14 residues. Germline V lookup: CDR1 SGHRS, CDR2 YFSETQ. CDR3 nucleotides: TGCGCCAGCAGTCGACAGGTGGGCACAGATACGCAGTATTTT. The encoded protein is CASSRQVGTDTQYF.

The chain combines TRBV4-3 with TRBJ1-5; D not resolved. Trimming pared 4 bases from V and 2 bases from J, leaving 18 bases between. CDR1 and CDR2 (germline): LGHNA, YSLEER. CDR3 length equals 17 residues. As DNA, the CDR3 is TGCGCCAGCAGCCCCCTAGCGTTAGGTTCGGGCAATCAGCCCCAGCATTTT. Residues: CASSPLALGSGNQPQHF.

This chain connects TRBV7-3 to TRBJ1-1; D not resolved. V dropped 5 bases and J dropped 4 bases, with 14 bases sitting between them. Germline lookup yields CDR1 SGHTA and CDR2 FQGTGA. This CDR3 region has 14 residues. The CDR3 DNA follows: TGTGCCAGCAGCCTAAGCACGGTCGGCACTGAAGCTTTCTTT. Translating it yields CASSLSTVGTEAFF.

The rearrangement joins TRBV28 to TRBJ1-1; 9 bases are shared with TRBD1. The CDR3 is 15 residues long. Unmatched junction bases numbered 4, after V lost 3 bases and J lost 2 bases. Germline CDR1 is MDHEN and CDR2 is SYDVKM. The CDR3, as DNA: TGTGCCAGCAGTTTCCTGGACAGGGGAAACACTGAAGCTTTCTTT. Protein sequence: CASSFLDRGNTEAFF.

The rearrangement links TRBV6-5 to TRBJ1-2; D unresolved. Germline V gene data show CDR1 as MNHEY and CDR2 as SVGAGI. The V gene lost 4 bases and the J gene lost 6 bases, with 18 bases spanning the gap. The length of the CDR3 is 15 residues. The CDR3 sequence is CASSFLEMLFNGYTF. CDR3 nucleotide sequence: TGTGCCAGCAGTTTCTTGGAAATGCTTTTTAATGGCTACACCTTC.

The genes are TRBV5-6 and TRBJ1-3; D is possibly TRBD1 (5 bases). CDR1 is SGHDT, CDR2 YYEEEE, per germline. Between the trimmed V and J ends, which lost 4 bases and 0 bases, there was a span of 14 bases. The CDR3 has 16 amino acids. CDR3 protein: CASSLRVTVSGNTIYF. The CDR3 DNA is TGTGCCAGCAGCCTGAGGGTGACAGTCTCTGGAAACACCATATATTTT.

V gene TRBV4-2 combines with J gene TRBJ2-4; 8 bases match TRBD2. V shed 1 base, J shed 7 bases, and the junction held 12 bases outside the gene matches. This CDR3 comprises 17 residues. Per the germline V gene, CDR1 is LGHNA and CDR2 is YNFKEQ. Written as DNA, the CDR3 is TGTGCCAGCAGCCAAGTTGGGCGGGGGGACTGGGGGAACATTCAGTACTTC. It translates to CASSQVGRGDWGNIQYF.

This sequence joins TRBV12-5 and TRBJ1-3; D gene unclear. With 6 bases removed from V and 0 bases from J, the gap between germline ends came to 9 bases. This CDR3 has 14 amino acids. CDR1 and CDR2 from the germline V gene are LGHNT and FRNRAP. CDR3 in amino acids: CASGMKISGNTIYF. As DNA, the CDR3 is TGTGCTAGTGGCATGAAGATCTCTGGAAACACCATATATTTT. The whole variable domain, filled in from reference TRBV12-5 and TRBJ1-3, reads DARVTQTPRHKVTEMGQEVTMRCQPILGHNTVFWYRQTMMQGLELLAYFRNRAPLDDSGMPKDRFSAEMPDATLATLKIQPSEPRDSAVYFCASGMKISGNTIYFGEGSWLTVV.

The chain has TRBV7-2 and TRBJ2-3, with D possibly matching TRBD1 (6 bases). V lost 6 bases, J lost 4 bases, and 11 bases lay in between. The germline V gene has CDR1 SGHTA and CDR2 FQGNSA. This CDR3 contains 13 residues. The CDR3 is CASRFEGADTQYF. The CDR3 bases are TGTGCCAGCAGGTTTGAGGGGGCAGATACGCAGTATTTT.

This clone was recorded only once. V usage is TRBV7-6 and J usage is TRBJ2-5, with 10 bases identical to TRBD1. The CDR3 totals 19 residues. Losses at the gene ends were 5 bases for V and 5 bases for J; bases not matched to a gene: 20. CDR1 SGHVS and CDR2 FNYEAQ come from the germline V gene. The CDR3 coding sequence is TGTGCCAGCAGCCTATTTATAGGGGGACAGGGGAGTGTGATGGAGACCCAGTACTTC. This translates into CASSLFIGGQGSVMETQYF.

This sequence joins TRBV18 and TRBJ1-1; the D is unclear. The germline V and J ends were trimmed by 2 bases and 10 bases, with 11 bases remaining between them. The germline V gene encodes CDR1 KGHSH and CDR2 LQKENI. The CDR3 has 12 residues. CDR3 coding DNA: TGTGCCAGCTCACCAGAGGGTTGGGTAGCTTTCTTT. This codes for CASSPEGWVAFF.